In this sample, the clone carrying this T cell receptor (beta chain) turned up many times. What it binds is not known. This specimen comes from a study of T-cell reconstitution after alpha-beta-depleted transplantation in children. Unique molecular identifiers featured in how the TCRbeta library was prepared. Each CDR3 protein is one row after TCRdb ran MiXCR on the PCR reads. The data show hundreds of thousands of distinct CDR3 sequences, with approximately 17% seen just once and 35% to 50% held by the top ten. Notes on the study in general: The high TCRbeta diversity at day 60 in some patients came from surviving recipient T cells and thymic progenitors. T-cell counts and diversity at one year post-transplant came mainly from newly produced T cells.

The sequence derives from a male patient between 2 and 15 years old who had a stem cell transplant for acute lymphoblastic leukemia, so the T cells may come from the graft donor. The sample in question was PBMCs, mostly from graft donor cells, obtained 360 days after TCRalphabeta/CD19-depleted stem cell transplant.

DNA for the CDR3: TGTGCCAGCAGTTACTGGCGGCCTCCGAACACCGGGGAGCTGTTTTTT. Protein: CASSYWRPPNTGELFF. The chain carries TRBV6-5 and TRBJ2-2, with no clear D. Germline CDR1 MNHEY, CDR2 SVGAGI. V lost 1 base to trimming and J lost 0 bases, with 9 bases between them. The CDR3 length is 16 residues.